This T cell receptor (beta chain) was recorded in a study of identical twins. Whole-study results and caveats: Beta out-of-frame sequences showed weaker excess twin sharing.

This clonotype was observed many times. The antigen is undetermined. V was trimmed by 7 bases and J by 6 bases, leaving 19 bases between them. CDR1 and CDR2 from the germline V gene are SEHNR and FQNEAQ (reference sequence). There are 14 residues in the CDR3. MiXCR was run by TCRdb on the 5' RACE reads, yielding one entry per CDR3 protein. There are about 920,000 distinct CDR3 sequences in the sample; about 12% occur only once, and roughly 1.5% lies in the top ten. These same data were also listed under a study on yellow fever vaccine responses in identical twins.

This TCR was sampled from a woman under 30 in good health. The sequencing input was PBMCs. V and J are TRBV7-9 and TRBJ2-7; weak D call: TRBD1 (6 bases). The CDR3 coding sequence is TGTGCCAGCACCCTAGAGGGGGTGGCGGCCGAGCAGTACTTC. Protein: CASTLEGVAAEQYF.